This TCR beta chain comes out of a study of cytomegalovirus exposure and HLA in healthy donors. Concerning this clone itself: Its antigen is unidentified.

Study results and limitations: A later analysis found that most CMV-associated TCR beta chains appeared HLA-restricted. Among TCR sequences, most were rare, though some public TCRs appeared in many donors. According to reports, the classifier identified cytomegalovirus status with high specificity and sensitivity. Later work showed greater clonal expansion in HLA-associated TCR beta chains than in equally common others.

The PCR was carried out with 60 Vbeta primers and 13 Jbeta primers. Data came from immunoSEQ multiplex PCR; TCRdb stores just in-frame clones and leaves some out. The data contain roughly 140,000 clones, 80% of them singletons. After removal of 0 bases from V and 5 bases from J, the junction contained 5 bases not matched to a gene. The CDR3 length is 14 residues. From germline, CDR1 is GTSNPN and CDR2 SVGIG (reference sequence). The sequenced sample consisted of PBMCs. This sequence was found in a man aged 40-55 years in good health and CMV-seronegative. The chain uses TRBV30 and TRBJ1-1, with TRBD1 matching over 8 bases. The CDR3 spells CAWSVTRGLTEAFF. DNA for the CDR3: TGTGCCTGGAGTGTGACCAGGGGGCTAACTGAAGCTTTCTTT.